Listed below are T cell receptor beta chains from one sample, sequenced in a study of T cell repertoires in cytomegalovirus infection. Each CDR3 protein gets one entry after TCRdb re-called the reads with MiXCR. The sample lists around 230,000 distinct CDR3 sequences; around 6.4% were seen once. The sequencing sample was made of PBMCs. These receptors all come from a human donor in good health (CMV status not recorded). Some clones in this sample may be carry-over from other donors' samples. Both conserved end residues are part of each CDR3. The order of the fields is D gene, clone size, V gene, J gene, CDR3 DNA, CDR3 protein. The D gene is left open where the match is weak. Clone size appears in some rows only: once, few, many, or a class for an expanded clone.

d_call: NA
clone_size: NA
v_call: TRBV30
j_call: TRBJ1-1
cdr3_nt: TGTGCCTGGACCATCCGGGGGGCCAGTGAAGCTTTCTTT
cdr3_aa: CAWTIRGASEAFF

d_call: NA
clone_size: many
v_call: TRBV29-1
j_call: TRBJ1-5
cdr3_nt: TGCAGCGTTGGGGCAGGGTCGGCGAGCAATCAGCCCCAGCATTTT
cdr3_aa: CSVGAGSASNQPQHF

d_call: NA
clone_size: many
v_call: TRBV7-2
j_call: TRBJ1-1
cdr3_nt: TGTGCCAGCAGCTTCGGGGGATTGGCTGAAGCTTTCTTT
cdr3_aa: CASSFGGLAEAFF

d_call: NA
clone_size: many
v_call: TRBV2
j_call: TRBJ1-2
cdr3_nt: TGTGCCAGCACCGACAGGTCGGAAGGCTACACCTTC
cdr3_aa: CASTDRSEGYTF

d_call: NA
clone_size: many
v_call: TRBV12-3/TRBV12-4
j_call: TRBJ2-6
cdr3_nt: TGTGCCAGCAGCGCAAGCTCTGGGGCCAACGTCCTGACTTTC
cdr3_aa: CASSASSGANVLTF

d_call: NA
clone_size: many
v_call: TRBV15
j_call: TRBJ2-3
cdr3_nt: TGTGCCACCAGCACAGGACACTATAGCACAGATACGCAGTATTTT
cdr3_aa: CATSTGHYSTDTQYF

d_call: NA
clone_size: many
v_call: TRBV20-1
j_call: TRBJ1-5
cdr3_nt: TGCAGTGCTAGAAAAGGGTCCCAGCCCCAGCATTTT
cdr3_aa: CSARKGSQPQHF

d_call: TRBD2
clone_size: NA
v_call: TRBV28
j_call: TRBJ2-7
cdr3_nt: TGTGCCACCATGGGGACTAGCGGGATCAATGAGCAGTACTTC
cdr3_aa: CATMGTSGINEQYF

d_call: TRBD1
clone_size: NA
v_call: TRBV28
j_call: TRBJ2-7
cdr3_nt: TGTGCCAGCAGTTCCGACAGGGGGGGAACCTACGAGCAGTACTTC
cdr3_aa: CASSSDRGGTYEQYF

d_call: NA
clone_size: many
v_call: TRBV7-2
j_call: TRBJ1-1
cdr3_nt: TGTGCAGGGGCGGGAGGGAGGATGAACACTGAAGCTTTCTTT
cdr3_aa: CAGAGGRMNTEAFF

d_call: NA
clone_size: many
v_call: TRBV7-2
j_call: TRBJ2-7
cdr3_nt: TGTGCCAGCAGCTCGGGGGTCTCCCACGAGCAGTACTTC
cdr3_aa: CASSSGVSHEQYF

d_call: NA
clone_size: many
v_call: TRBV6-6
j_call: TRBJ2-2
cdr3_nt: TGTGCCAGCAGTTACCCGAACACCGGGGAGCTGTTTTTT
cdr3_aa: CASSYPNTGELFF

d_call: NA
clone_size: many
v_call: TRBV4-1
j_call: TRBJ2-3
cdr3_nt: TGCGCCAGCAGCCAAGGGACAGCGGTAGATACGCAGTATTTT
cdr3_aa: CASSQGTAVDTQYF

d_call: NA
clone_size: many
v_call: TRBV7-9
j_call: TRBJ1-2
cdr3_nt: TGTGCCAGCAGCCCCCTCGGCCGTACAGGGCACGGCTACACCTTC
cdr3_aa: CASSPLGRTGHGYTF

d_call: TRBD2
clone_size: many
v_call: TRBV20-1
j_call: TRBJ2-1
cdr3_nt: TGCAGTGCTAGGGTTTGGCGGGGGGAGTCCCGCTCCTACAATGAGCAGTTCTTC
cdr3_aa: CSARVWRGESRSYNEQFF

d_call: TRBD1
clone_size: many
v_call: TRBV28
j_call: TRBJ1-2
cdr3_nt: TGTGCCAGCAAGCGGGACAGGGGGATTGAAGGCTACACCTTC
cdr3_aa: CASKRDRGIEGYTF

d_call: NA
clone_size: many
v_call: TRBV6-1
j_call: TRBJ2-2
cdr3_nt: TGTGCCAGCGCTCGGAACACCGGGGAGCTGTTTTTT
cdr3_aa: CASARNTGELFF

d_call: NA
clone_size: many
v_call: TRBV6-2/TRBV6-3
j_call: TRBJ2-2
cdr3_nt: TGTGCCAGCAGTTACGTTTCGGGGAGCCGGGGGACCGGGGAGCTGTTTTTT
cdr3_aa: CASSYVSGSRGTGELFF

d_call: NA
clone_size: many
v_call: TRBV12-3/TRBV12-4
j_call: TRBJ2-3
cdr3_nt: TGTGCCAGCAGTTTATCTTCTAGCACAGATACGCAGTATTTT
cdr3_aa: CASSLSSSTDTQYF

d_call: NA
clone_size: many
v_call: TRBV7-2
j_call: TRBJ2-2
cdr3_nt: TGTGCCAGCAGCTCGATGGCTCGGACCGGGGAGCTGTTTTTT
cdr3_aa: CASSSMARTGELFF

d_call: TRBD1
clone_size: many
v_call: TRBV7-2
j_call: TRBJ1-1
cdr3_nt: TGTGCCAGCAGCTTCCCGTGGGAGGGGGCTGTCACTGAAGCTTTCTTT
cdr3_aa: CASSFPWEGAVTEAFF

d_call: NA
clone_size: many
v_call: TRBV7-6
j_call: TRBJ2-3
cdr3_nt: TGTGCCAGCAGCCGCATTTTGGGAGATACGCAGTATTTT
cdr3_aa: CASSRILGDTQYF

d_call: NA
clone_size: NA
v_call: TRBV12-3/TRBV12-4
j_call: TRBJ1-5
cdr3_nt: TGTGCCAGCAGTCGAAGCGAGGGCCCCCAGCATTTT
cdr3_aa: CASSRSEGPQHF

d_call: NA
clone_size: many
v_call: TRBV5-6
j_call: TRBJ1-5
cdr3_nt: TGTGCCAGCAGCCTTCGGGGGATCAATCAGCCCCAGCATTTT
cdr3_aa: CASSLRGINQPQHF

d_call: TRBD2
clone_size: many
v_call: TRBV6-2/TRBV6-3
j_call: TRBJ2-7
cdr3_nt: TGTGCCAGCAGTTACTCGACGGCTAGCGGGGGGAAATCCTACGAGCAGTACTTC
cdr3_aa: CASSYSTASGGKSYEQYF

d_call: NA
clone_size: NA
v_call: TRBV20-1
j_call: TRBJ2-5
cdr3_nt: TGCAGTGCCAGACTGGACGGGCAAGAGACCCAGTACTTC
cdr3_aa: CSARLDGQETQYF

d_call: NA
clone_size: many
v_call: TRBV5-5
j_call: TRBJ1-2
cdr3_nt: TGTGCCAGCAGCTTGGCCCCCAGGGAGGGAGGCTACACCTTC
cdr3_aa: CASSLAPREGGYTF

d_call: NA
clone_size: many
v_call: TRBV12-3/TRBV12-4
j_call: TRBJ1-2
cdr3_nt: TGTGCCAGCAGTCCCCCTCGAGCCAGGAACTATGGCTACACCTTC
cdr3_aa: CASSPPRARNYGYTF

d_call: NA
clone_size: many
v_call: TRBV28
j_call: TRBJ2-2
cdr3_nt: TGTGCCAGCAGTTTCCCCACGGGAATCGGGAACGGGGAGCTGTTTTTT
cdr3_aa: CASSFPTGIGNGELFF

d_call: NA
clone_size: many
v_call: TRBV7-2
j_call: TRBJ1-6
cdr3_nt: TGTGCCAGCAGCTTAGCTGTCGACAGGAATTCACCCCTCCACTTT
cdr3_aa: CASSLAVDRNSPLHF

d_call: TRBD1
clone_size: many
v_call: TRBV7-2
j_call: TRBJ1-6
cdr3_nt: TGTGCCAGCAGCTCTAGCGGCCTGGGGGCAGGGGGTAATTCACCCCTCCACTTT
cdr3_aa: CASSSSGLGAGGNSPLHF

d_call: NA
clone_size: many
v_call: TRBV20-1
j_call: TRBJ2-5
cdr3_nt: TGCAGTGCTCCCGGGGGTGGTGGTCGAGAGACCCAGTACTTC
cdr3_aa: CSAPGGGGRETQYF

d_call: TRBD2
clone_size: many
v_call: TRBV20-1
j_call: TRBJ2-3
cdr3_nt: TGCAGTGCTCCTATCATTGCGGGGGGCCACCGGGGGGCAGATACGCAGTATTTT
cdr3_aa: CSAPIIAGGHRGADTQYF

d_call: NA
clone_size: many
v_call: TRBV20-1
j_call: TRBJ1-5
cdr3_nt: TGCAGTGCTACGAAAGGGAGTGAGAATCAGCCCCAGCATTTT
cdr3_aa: CSATKGSENQPQHF

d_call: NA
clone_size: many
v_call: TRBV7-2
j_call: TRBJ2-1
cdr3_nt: TGTGCCAGCGGGCCCGGTGCGCCTGGGCTCTCCAATGAGCAGTTCTTC
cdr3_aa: CASGPGAPGLSNEQFF

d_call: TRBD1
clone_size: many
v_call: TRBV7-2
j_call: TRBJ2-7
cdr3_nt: TGTGCCAGCAGCTTAGCAGCAGGGGGCTCCTACGAGCAGTACTTC
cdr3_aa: CASSLAAGGSYEQYF

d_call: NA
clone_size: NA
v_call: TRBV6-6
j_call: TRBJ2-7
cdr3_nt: TGTGCCAGCAGTTTACAGCTCTACGAGCAGTACTTC
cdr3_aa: CASSLQLYEQYF

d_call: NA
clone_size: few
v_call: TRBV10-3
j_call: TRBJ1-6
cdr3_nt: TGTGCCATCAGAACGACGGGTTCACCCCTCCACTTT
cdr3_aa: CAIRTTGSPLHF

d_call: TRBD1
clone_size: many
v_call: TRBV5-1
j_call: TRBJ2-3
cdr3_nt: TGCGCCAGCAGCTTATCGGGACAGGGTTCAGATACGCAGTATTTT
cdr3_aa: CASSLSGQGSDTQYF

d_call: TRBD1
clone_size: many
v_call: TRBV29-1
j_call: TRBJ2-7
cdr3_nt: TGCAGCGGCGACAGGGGAGGCGAGCAGTACTTC
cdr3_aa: CSGDRGGEQYF

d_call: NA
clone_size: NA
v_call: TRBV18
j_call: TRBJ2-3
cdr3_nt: TGTGCCAGCTCATCCCCGGCGGGCAGTGTCCCAGATACGCAGTATTTT
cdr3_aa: CASSSPAGSVPDTQYF

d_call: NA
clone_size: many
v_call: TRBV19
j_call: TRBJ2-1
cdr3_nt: TGTGCCAGTAGTACTCCTTGGGGGAGCTCCTACAATGAGCAGTTCTTC
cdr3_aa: CASSTPWGSSYNEQFF

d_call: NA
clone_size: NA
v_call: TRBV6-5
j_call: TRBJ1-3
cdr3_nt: TGTGCCAGCAGCCTTCGGGGGGGGGCCTCTGGAAACACCATATATTTT
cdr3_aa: CASSLRGGASGNTIYF

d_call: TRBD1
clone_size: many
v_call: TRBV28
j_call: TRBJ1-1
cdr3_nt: TGTGCCAGCAGTTGGTCAGGGGGTGGAGTCTTGAACACTGAAGCTTTCTTT
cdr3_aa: CASSWSGGGVLNTEAFF

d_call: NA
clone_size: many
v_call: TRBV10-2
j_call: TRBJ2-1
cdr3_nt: TGCGCCAGCAGTACCATGACAGGATACAATGAGCAGTTCTTC
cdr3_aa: CASSTMTGYNEQFF

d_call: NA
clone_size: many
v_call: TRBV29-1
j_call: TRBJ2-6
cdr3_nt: TGCAGCGCCCTAGGGCGCGGGGCAGGCTCTGGGGCCAACGTCCTGACTTTC
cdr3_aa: CSALGRGAGSGANVLTF